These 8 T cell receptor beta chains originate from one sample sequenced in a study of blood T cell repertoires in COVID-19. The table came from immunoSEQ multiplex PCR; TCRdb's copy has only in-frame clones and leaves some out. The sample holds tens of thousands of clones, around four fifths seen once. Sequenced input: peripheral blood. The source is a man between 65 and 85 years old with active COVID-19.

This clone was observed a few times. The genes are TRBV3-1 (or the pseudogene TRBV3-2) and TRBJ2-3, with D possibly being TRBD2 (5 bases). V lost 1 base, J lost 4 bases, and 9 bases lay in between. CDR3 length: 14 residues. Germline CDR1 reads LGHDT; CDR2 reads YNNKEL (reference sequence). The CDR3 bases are TGTGCCAGCAGCCAAGGTTGGGGAGCAGATACGCAGTATTTT. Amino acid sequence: CASSQGWGADTQYF.

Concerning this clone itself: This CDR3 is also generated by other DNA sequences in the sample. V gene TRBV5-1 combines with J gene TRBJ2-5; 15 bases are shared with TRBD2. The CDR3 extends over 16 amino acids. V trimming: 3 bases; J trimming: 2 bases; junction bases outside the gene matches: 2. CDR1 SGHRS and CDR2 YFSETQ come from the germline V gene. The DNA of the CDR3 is TGCGCCAGCAGCTCGGGACTAGCGGGGGGACAAGAGACCCAGTACTTC. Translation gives CASSSGLAGGQETQYF. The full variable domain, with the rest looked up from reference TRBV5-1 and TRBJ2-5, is KAGVTQTPRYLIKTRGQQVTLSCSPISGHRSVSWYQQTPGQGLQFLFEYFSETQRNKGNFPGRFSGRQFSNSRSEMNVSTLELGDSALYLCASSSGLAGGQETQYFGPGTRLLVL.

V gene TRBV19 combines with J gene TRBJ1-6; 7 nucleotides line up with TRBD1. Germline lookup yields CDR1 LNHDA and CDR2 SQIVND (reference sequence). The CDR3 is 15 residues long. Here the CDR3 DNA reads TGTGCAGAGGGCCGGGACAGAATGCCCCATTCACCCCTCCACTTT. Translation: CAEGRDRMPHSPLHF.

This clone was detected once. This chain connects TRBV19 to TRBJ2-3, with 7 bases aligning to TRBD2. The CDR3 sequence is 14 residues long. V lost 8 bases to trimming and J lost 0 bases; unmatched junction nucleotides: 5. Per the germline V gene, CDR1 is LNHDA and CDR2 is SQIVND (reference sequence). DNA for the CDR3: TGTGCCAGTCGGACTAGGTCTAGCACAGATACGCAGTATTTT. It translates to CASRTRSSTDTQYF.

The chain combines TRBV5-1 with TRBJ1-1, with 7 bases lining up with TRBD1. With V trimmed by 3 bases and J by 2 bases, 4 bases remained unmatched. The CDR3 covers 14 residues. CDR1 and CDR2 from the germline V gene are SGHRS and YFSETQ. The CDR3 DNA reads TGCGCCAGCAGCTCCTGGGACAGCAACACTGAAGCTTTCTTT. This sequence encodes CASSSWDSNTEAFF.

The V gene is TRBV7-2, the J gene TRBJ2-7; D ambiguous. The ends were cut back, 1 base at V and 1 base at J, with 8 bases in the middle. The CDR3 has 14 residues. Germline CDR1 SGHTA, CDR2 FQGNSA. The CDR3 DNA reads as TGTGCCAGCAGCTTAGACGGGTATTCCTACGAGCAGTACTTC. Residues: CASSLDGYSYEQYF.

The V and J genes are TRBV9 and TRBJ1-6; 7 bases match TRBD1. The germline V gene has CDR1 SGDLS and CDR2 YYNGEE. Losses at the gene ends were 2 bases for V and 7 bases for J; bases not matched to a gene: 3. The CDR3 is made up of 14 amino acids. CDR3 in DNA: TGTGCCAGCAGCGTGGGACAGATCAATTCACCCCTCCACTTT. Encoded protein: CASSVGQINSPLHF.

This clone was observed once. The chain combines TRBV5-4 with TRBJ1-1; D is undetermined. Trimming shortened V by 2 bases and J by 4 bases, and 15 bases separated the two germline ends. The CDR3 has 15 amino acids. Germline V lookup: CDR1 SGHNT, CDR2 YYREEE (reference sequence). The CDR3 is CASSFGGVPVTEAFF. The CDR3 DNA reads TGTGCCAGCAGCTTTGGAGGCGTGCCGGTCACTGAAGCTTTCTTT.